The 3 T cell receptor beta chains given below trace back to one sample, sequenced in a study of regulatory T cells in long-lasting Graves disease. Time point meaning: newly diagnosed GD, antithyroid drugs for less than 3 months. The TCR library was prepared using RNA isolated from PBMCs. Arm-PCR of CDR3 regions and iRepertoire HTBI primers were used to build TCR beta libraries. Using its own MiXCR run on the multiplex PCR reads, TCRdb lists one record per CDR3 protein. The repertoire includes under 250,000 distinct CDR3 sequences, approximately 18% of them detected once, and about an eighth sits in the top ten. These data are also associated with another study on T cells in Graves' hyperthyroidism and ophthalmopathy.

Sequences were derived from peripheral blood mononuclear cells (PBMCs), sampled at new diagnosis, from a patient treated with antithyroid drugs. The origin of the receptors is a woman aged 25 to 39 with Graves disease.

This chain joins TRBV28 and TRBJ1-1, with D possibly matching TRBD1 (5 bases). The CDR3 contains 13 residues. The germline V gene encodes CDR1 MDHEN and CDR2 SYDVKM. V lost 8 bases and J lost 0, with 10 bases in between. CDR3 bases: TGTGCCAGCTGGACAAGGCTGAACACTGAAGCTTTCTTT. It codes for CASWTRLNTEAFF.

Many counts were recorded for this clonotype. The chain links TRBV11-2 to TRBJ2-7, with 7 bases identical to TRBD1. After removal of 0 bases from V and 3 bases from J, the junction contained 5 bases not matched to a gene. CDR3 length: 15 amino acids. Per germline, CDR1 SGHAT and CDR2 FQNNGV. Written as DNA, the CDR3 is TGTGCCAGCAGCTTAGACAGGGGGAATTACTACGAGCAGTACTTC. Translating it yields CASSLDRGNYYEQYF.

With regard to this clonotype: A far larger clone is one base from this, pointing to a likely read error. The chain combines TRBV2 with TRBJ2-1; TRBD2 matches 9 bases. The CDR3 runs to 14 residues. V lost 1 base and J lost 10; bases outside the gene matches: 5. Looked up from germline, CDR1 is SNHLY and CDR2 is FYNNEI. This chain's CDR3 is CASSEGGRVNEQFF. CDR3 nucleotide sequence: TGTGCCAGCAGTGAAGGCGGGAGGGTAAACGAGCAGTTCTTC.